These T cell receptor beta chains were read from a single sample in a study of CD8 T cells in Susac syndrome. Using its own MiXCR run on the immunoSEQ multiplex PCR reads, TCRdb lists one record per CDR3 protein. This sample has about 180,000 distinct CDR3 sequences; approximately 94% occur once, and the top ten carry 0.1% to 0.13%. Specimen: CD4+ T cells from PBMCs. Every receptor here comes from a human donor with Susac syndrome. Each CDR3 is given with its conserved first and last residue. A D gene is named only where the DNA matches it firmly.

j_call v_call d_call cdr3_nt cdr3_aa
TRBJ1-2 TRBV5-1 TRBD1 TGCGCCAGCAGACCCCACGACAGGGAGGGCTACACCTTC CASRPHDREGYTF
TRBJ2-6 TRBV6-4 TRBD1 TGTGCCAGCAGTTTCGGGACAGGGAGCTCTGGGGCCAACGTCCTGACTTTC CASSFGTGSSGANVLTF
TRBJ2-3 TRBV20-1 TRBD1 TGCAGTGCTAGGCGACAGGGGGCAACAGATACGCAGTATTTT CSARRQGATDTQYF
TRBJ2-5 TRBV12-3/TRBV12-4 TRBD2 TGTGCCAGCAGCCCCGGGACTAGCGGGGCCCACCAAGAGACCCAGTACTTC CASSPGTSGAHQETQYF
TRBJ2-6 TRBV20-1 TRBD2 TGCAGTGCTACCCCAGGACTAGCGGGGGCTGGGGCCAACGTCCTGACTTTC CSATPGLAGAGANVLTF
TRBJ1-3 TRBV12-3/TRBV12-4 NA TGTGCCAGCAGCCCCCAGGGCACCATATATTTT CASSPQGTIYF
TRBJ2-5 TRBV7-2 TRBD2 TGTGCCAGCAGCTCCTCTAGCGGGCAGAAAGAGACCCAGTACTTC CASSSSSGQKETQYF
TRBJ2-1 TRBV7-3 TRBD1 TGTGCCAGCAGTCTTGGGACAGAAAATGAGCAGTTCTTC CASSLGTENEQFF
TRBJ1-1 TRBV4-3 NA TGCGCCAGCAGCCAAGAGGCAGGGAGGCCTTTCTTT CASSQEAGRPFF
TRBJ1-1 TRBV12-3/TRBV12-4 NA TGTGCCAGCAGTCCTCTAAGTAACACTGAAGCTTTCTTT CASSPLSNTEAFF
TRBJ2-5 TRBV27 NA TGTGCCAGCAGTTTGAACGGCCAAGAGACCCAGTACTTC CASSLNGQETQYF
TRBJ1-1 TRBV5-1 NA TGCGCCAGCTCGGGGGGGGGCTCGGGAACTGAAGCTTTCTTT CASSGGGSGTEAFF
TRBJ2-5 TRBV2 NA TGTGCCAGCGGGCCCGAACAAGAGACCCAGTACTTC CASGPEQETQYF
TRBJ2-7 TRBV10-1 TRBD1 TGCGCCAGCAGCCCGGGACAGGGCCTCCACGAGCAGTACTTC CASSPGQGLHEQYF
TRBJ2-7 TRBV6-5 NA TGTGCCAGCAGTTACTATACAGGGATCGGCGAGCAGTACTTC CASSYYTGIGEQYF
TRBJ1-1 TRBV19 NA TGTGCCAGTGGTGAAGAGACTGAAGCTTTCTTT CASGEETEAFF
TRBJ1-5 TRBV6-2/TRBV6-3 NA TGTGCCAGCAGTCAGGCAGGGGCGGGACAGCCCCAGCATTTT CASSQAGAGQPQHF
TRBJ1-2 TRBV3-1 NA TGTGCCAGCAGCCCCCGGGGGCCCGGGGGCTACACCTTC CASSPRGPGGYTF
TRBJ2-7 TRBV20-1 NA TGCAGTGCTAGAGATCCATCCAGGGTTTACGAGCAGTACTTC CSARDPSRVYEQYF